This T cell receptor beta chain appears in the sequencing data of a study of blood T cell repertoires in COVID-19. Study in general: The United States, Italy and Spain supplied acute and convalescent COVID-19 samples. T cells, B-cell-depleted T cells, or PBMCs supplied cDNA or gDNA.

The authors' processing: Amplification with reference gene primers provided the estimates of nucleated cell counts. Using immunoSEQ multiplex PCR, the repertoire was profiled, and TCRdb retains in-frame clones only, with some absent. V, J and clone size were drawn from that table, and D and trimming were deduced from the DNA. The sample lists 300,000 to 400,000 clones, over 75% occurring once. Germline CDR1 and CDR2: MNHEY and SVGEGT. Trimming left V 5 bases short and J 3 bases short, with 19 bases between. The CDR3 has 16 residues. Only a few counts were recorded for this clone. The V and J genes are TRBV6-2 or TRBV6-3 and TRBJ1-1, with a possible D match to TRBD1 (5 bases). The source material was peripheral blood. The sequence was collected from a woman between 45 and 65 years old with active or convalescent COVID-19. CDR3 nucleotides: TGTGCCAGCAGTGATGTCCGCTTCTGGGGCCACACTGAAGCTTTCTTT. This gives the protein CASSDVRFWGHTEAFF.